This TCR beta chain came from a study of PD-1 blockade in classical Hodgkin lymphoma. Across the study: Patients received nivolumab 3 mg/kg intravenously every 2 weeks.

The CDR3 consists of 11 residues. Germline V gene data show CDR1 as LNHDA and CDR2 as SQIVND (reference sequence). V was pared by 6 bases and J by 6 bases, with 7 bases between. The protocol was immunoSEQ multiplex PCR, while the TCRdb copy is restricted to in-frame clones and leaves out a portion. The sample carries some 19,000 clones, around 80% recorded once. Study findings and constraints: Possible causes of repertoire differences, disease activity or prior therapy, remain undefined. Similar baseline diversity was found in complete responders and newly diagnosed patients. Compared with baseline, CD4+ but not CD8+ TCR diversity had risen significantly by C4D1.

Regarding this clone: The target antigen is unknown.

Every patient experienced relapse after autologous stem cell transplantation, and brentuximab vedotin exposure varied. This sample comprised peripheral blood mononuclear cells (PBMCs), obtained before the second cycle of nivolumab. The source of this sequence is a human donor with classical Hodgkin lymphoma. This chain uses TRBV19 with TRBJ2-3; D ambiguous. The CDR3 DNA reads as TGTGCCAGTAGCTCGTATGATACGCAGTATTTT. Translation gives CASSSYDTQYF. Full variable domain (missing parts from reference TRBV19 and TRBJ2-3): DGGITQSPKYLFRKEGQNVTLSCEQNLNHDAMYWYRQDPGQGLRLIYYSQIVNDFQKGDIAEGYSVSREKKESFPLTVTSAQKNPTAFYLCASSSYDTQYFGPGTRLTVL.